The sequence of this T cell receptor beta chain was determined in a study of T cell repertoires in cytomegalovirus infection. There are a few counts of this clonotype. In germline, CDR1 is MNHEY, CDR2 SMNVEV (reference sequence). This CDR3 comprises 14 residues. The V end was cut by 1 base, the J end by 0 bases, with 4 bases between. MiXCR was run by TCRdb on the reads, yielding one entry per CDR3 protein. The sample consists of just under 550,000 distinct CDR3 sequences, about 30% of them appearing once. The J gene is TRBJ2-4, the V gene TRBV27; D uncertain. The sequence was collected from a human donor in good health (CMV status not recorded). Some clones in this sample may be carry-over from other donors' samples. The sequenced sample consisted of PBMCs. In nucleotides, the CDR3 is TGTGCCAGCAGTTTATTTGTAGCCAAAAACATTCAGTACTTC. It yields the protein CASSLFVAKNIQYF.